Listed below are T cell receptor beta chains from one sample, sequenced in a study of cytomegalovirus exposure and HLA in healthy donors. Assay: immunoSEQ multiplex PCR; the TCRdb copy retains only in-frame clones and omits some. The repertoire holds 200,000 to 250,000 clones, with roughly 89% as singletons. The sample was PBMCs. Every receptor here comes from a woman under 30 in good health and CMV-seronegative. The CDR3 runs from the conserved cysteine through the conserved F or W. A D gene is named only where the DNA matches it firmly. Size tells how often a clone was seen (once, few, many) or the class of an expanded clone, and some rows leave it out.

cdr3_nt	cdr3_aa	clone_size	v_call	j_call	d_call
TGTGCCAGCAGCCTCGATGACAGGGGAACTAATGAAAAACTGTTTTTT	CASSLDDRGTNEKLFF	-	TRBV9	TRBJ1-4	TRBD1
TGTGCCAGCACCCAGGGTTCAACTGAAGCTTTCTTT	CASTQGSTEAFF	-	TRBV2	TRBJ1-1	-
TGTGCCAGTAGTAGAACCCGGGACAGGGGTTTTGACACTGAAGCTTTCTTT	CASSRTRDRGFDTEAFF	-	TRBV19	TRBJ1-1	TRBD1
TGCAGCGTTGGCGATAATCAGCCCCAGCATTTT	CSVGDNQPQHF	-	TRBV29-1	TRBJ1-5	-
TGTGCTAGTAGTATAGTGGGAGGGCTCACCGGGGAGCTGTTTTTT	CASSIVGGLTGELFF	-	TRBV19	TRBJ2-2	TRBD2
TGCGCCAGCAGCCATCCTCCGACTGTTAACACCGGGGAGCTGTTTTTT	CASSHPPTVNTGELFF	-	TRBV4-1	TRBJ2-2	-
TGCGCCAGCAGCTTGGATGGCAGGAACTATGGCTACACCTTC	CASSLDGRNYGYTF	once	TRBV5-1	TRBJ1-2	-
TGTGCCAGCTCACCAGAGAGGGCTTATCAGCCCCAGCATTTT	CASSPERAYQPQHF	once	TRBV18	TRBJ1-5	-
TGCGCCAGCAGCTTGGCCACAGGGGGTATAACTAATGAAAAACTGTTTTTT	CASSLATGGITNEKLFF	-	TRBV5-1	TRBJ1-4	TRBD1
TGCGCCAGCAGCTTGGGATCGACAGGGTCCTACGAGCAGTACTTC	CASSLGSTGSYEQYF	-	TRBV5-1	TRBJ2-7	TRBD1
TGTGCCAGCAGTTACTCTAAGGGAGGCTACGAGCAGTACTTC	CASSYSKGGYEQYF	-	TRBV6-6	TRBJ2-7	-
TGTGCCAGTACCCCAGGGTCCTACTATGGCTACACCTTC	CASTPGSYYGYTF	-	TRBV19	TRBJ1-2	-
TGCAGCGTTGAAGGCGGAGGGTATGGGGGCTACACCTTC	CSVEGGGYGGYTF	-	TRBV29-1	TRBJ1-2	-
TGTGCCACCAGCAGAGGATCTCAGGGGCCCTACGAGCAGTACTTC	CATSRGSQGPYEQYF	-	TRBV15	TRBJ2-7	-
TGTGCCAGCAGCGCGGGACAGAATCAGCCCCAGCATTTT	CASSAGQNQPQHF	-	TRBV9	TRBJ1-5	TRBD1
TGCGCCAGCAGCCAAGAGAGCTTAAGCTATAGCAATCAGCCCCAGCATTTT	CASSQESLSYSNQPQHF	-	TRBV4-3	TRBJ1-5	-
TGTGCCAGCAGTGAAGGGTCCCTAGCGGGGGAGACCCAGTACTTC	CASSEGSLAGETQYF	-	TRBV2	TRBJ2-5	TRBD2
TGTGCCACCAGCAGAGGACAGCAAGAGACCCAGTACTTC	CATSRGQQETQYF	-	TRBV15	TRBJ2-5	-
TGTGCCAGCAGCCGCCAAGGGGTCCTGAGCTCCTACGAGCAGTACTTC	CASSRQGVLSSYEQYF	few	TRBV27	TRBJ2-7	-
TGTGCCAGCAGCCCTCGTATCATAGCGGGCCGCTCCTACGAGCAGTACTTC	CASSPRIIAGRSYEQYF	-	TRBV7-2	TRBJ2-7	TRBD2